Sequencing of this T cell receptor (beta chain) was carried out in a study of CD8+ T cells in alopecia areata. Study outcomes and limitations: Only a single nonresponder existed, so baseline CD8+ expansion links stay unclear. Alphabeta T cells residing in normal skin are also sequenced in scalp samples.

Investigators isolated RNA and reverse transcribed it into cDNA to act as the sequencing template. Sequencing used immunoSEQ multiplex PCR; TCRdb keeps in-frame clones, though not all of them. The sample includes around 290,000 clones, roughly 64% of them seen just once. Stated treatment: oral pan-JAK inhibitor, 5-10 mg twice daily. T lymphocytes (CD4+ and CD8+) were sorted from PBMCs. Turning to this clone: The antigen remains unidentified.

This CDR3 has 15 amino acids. In germline, CDR1 is LGHNA, CDR2 YNFKEQ. Deletions cut 0 bases from V and 2 bases from J, with 9 bases between. The sample here was CD4+ T cells sorted from blood, taken at week 24, from a patient treated with tofacitinib. The TCR was taken from a human donor with alopecia areata. V is TRBV4-2 and J is TRBJ2-3, with D perhaps given as TRBD1 or TRBD2 (5 bases each). CDR3 DNA sequence: TGTGCCAGCAGCCAAGATCGGGGCGACACAGATACGCAGTATTTT. The encoded protein is CASSQDRGDTDTQYF.